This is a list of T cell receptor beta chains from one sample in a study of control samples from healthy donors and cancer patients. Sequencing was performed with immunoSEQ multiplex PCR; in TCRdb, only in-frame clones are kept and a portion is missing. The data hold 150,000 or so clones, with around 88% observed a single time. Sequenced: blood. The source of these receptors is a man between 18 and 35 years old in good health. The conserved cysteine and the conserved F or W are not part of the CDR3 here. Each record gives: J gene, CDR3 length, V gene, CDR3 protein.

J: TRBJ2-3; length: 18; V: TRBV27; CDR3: ASSPRAGTSGGSNTDTQY
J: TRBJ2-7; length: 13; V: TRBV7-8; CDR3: ASSLGGTGWGEQY
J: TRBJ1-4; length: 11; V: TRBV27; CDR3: ASRTGPYEKLF
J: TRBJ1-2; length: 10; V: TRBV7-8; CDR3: ASSHNRVGYT
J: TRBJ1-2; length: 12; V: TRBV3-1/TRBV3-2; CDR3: ASSPRRSQNGYT
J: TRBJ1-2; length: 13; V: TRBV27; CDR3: ASSLGGGPNYGYT
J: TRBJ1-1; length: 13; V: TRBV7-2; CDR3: ASSSRQGMNTEAF
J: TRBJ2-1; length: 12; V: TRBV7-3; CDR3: ASSSGQGHNEQF
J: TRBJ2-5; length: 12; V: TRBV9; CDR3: ASSVASGWETQY
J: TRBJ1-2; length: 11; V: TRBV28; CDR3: ASSFRTGIGYT
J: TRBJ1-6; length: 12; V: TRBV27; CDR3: ASSFQGYNSPLH
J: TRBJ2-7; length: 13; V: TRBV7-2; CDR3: ASSVRLAGVYEQY
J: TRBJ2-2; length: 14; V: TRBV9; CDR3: ASSGLAGVNTGELF
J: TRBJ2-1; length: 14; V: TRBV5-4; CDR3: ASSRGQGARVDEQF
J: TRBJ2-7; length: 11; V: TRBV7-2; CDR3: ASSVTGYNEQY
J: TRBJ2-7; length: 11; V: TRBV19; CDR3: ASSSGGAYEQY
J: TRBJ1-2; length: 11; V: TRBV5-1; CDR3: ASSTGEVYGYT
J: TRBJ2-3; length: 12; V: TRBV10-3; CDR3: AISEGWSTDTQY
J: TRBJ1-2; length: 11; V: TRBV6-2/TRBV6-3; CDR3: ASSLQVMDGYT
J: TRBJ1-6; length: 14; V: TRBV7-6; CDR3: ASSLQGSSYNSPLH
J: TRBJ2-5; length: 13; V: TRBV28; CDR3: ASSLEGGAKETQY
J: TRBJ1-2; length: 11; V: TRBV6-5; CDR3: ASSYGDGYGYT
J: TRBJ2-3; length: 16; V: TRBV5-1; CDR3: ASSLGALETRSYDTQY
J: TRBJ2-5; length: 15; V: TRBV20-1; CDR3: SASLSGTVILQETQY
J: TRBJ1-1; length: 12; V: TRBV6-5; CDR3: ASSYAGGRAEAF
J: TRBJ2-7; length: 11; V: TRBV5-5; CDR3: ASSLESRLEQY
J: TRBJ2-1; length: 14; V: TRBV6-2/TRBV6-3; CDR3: ASSYEIAGVDNEQF
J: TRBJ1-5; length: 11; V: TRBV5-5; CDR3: ASSSRWDQPQH
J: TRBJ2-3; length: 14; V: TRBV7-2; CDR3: ASSFHRRSSTDTQY
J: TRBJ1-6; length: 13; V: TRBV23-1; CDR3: ASSQSKGANSPLH
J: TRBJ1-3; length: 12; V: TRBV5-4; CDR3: ASSQTGGRNTIY
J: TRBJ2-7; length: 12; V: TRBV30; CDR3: AWATTGGTYEQY
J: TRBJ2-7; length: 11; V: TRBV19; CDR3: ASSRQGSYEQY
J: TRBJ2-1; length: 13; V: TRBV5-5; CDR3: ASSASGGTYNEQF
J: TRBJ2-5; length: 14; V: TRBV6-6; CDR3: ASSYSGASGSETQY
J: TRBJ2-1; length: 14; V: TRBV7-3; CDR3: ASSSQGGFGNNEQF
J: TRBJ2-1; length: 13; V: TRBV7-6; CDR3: ASSLGGRGFDEQF
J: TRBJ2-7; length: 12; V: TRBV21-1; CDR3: ASTHLKGTYEQY
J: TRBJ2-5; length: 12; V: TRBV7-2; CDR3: ASSLERVQGTQY
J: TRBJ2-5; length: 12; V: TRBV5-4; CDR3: ASSLAGAGETQY
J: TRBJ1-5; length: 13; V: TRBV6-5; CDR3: ASSATGGGNQPQH
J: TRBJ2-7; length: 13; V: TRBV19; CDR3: ASSRDREVFYEQY
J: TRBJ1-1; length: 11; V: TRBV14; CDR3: ASSRGYGLEAF
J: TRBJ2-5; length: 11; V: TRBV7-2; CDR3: ASSGRTQETQY
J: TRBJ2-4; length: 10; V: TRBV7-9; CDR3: ASSPDRGIQY
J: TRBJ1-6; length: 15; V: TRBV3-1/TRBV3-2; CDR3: ASSFRTGSSYNSPLH
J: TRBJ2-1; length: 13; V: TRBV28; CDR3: ASSLSGGGYNEQF
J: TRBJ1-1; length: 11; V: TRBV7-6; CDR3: ASSYGLTTEAF
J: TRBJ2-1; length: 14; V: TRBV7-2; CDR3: ASSFRGTGSYNEQF
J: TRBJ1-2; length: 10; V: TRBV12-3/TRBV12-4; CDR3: ASRYYGGGYT
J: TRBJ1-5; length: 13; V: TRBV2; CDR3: ASNEDGGGNQPQH
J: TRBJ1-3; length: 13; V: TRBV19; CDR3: ASILAGTAGNTIY
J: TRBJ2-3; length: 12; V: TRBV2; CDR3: ASSRDTETDTQY
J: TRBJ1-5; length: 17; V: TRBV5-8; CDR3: ASSLFTRGGNNSNQPQH
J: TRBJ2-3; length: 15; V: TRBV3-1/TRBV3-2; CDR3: ASSLGLAGGPTDTQY
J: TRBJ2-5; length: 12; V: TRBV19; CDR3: ASSIPDSQETQY
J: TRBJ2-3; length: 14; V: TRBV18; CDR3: ASSRQGQGGADTQY
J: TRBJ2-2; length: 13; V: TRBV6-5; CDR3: ASSYSGTNTGELF
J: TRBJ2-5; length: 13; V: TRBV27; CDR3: ASSSRLAGGETQY
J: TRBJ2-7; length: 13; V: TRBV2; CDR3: ASSEGQPGAYEQY